A selection of T cell receptor beta chains follows, all from one sample in a study of regulatory T cells. The table came from immunoSEQ multiplex PCR; TCRdb's copy has only in-frame clones and leaves some out. The data contain roughly 30,000 clones, around 92% of them seen just once; the ten biggest clones take up less than 2%. The sequenced material came from conventional CD4+ T cells sorted from blood. These receptors all stem from a person under 35 with CD3G deficiency. The CDR3 runs from the conserved cysteine through the conserved F or W. D genes are given only for firm matches. Only part of the rows carry a size: once, few, many, or a class if the clone is expanded.

D	J	V	size	DNA	CDR3
.	TRBJ2-2	TRBV7-6	.	TGTGCCAGCAGCTTAGCGGTCATTAAGGGGTCCGGGGAGCTGTTTTTT	CASSLAVIKGSGELFF
.	TRBJ1-1	TRBV19	.	TGTGCCAGTAGTTCGGGCGACACTGAAGCTTTCTTT	CASSSGDTEAFF
.	TRBJ2-7	TRBV5-4	.	TGTGCCAGCAGCTTGGAATGGGGACCCGCCTACGAGCAGTACTTC	CASSLEWGPAYEQYF
.	TRBJ2-7	TRBV6-1	.	TGTGCCAGCACCCGAAGCCTCAAGGGAAACGAGCAGTACTTC	CASTRSLKGNEQYF
.	TRBJ1-1	TRBV11-2	.	TGTGCCAGCAGCTTAGATCTTAAGGGAAAGAACACTGAAGCTTTCTTT	CASSLDLKGKNTEAFF
TRBD1	TRBJ2-3	TRBV5-4	.	TGTGCCAGCAGCGCCACCCCGGGACAGACCCGCACAGATACGCAGTATTTT	CASSATPGQTRTDTQYF
.	TRBJ2-1	TRBV18	.	TGTGCCAGCTCCCTGGGACACAATGAGCAGTTCTTC	CASSLGHNEQFF
TRBD1	TRBJ1-2	TRBV28	.	TGTGCCAGCAGTTTATGGAGAGGGGGCGCGTGGGGCTACACCTTC	CASSLWRGGAWGYTF
TRBD1	TRBJ1-2	TRBV7-2	.	TGTGCCAGCAGACCTACAGGGGGCTCGAGGGGCTACACCTTC	CASRPTGGSRGYTF
.	TRBJ1-5	TRBV27	few	TGTGCCAGCAGAACGACAGGAGGTGATCAGCCCCAGCATTTT	CASRTTGGDQPQHF
.	TRBJ2-7	TRBV13	.	TGTGCCAGCAGCCCACCGGGACCCCGGGACTACGAGCAGTACTTC	CASSPPGPRDYEQYF
.	TRBJ2-7	TRBV11-2	.	TGTGCCAGCAGCCCTATGGGGCAGCCTCCCTACGAGCAGTACTTC	CASSPMGQPPYEQYF
TRBD1	TRBJ2-7	TRBV6-1	.	TGTGCCAGTCGACAGGGGCTTAGCTCCTACGAGCAGTACTTC	CASRQGLSSYEQYF
.	TRBJ2-1	TRBV21-1	.	TGTGCCAGCAGCACCAGGGCCGCTAGCGGGAGCGACAATGAGCAGTTCTTC	CASSTRAASGSDNEQFF
TRBD1	TRBJ1-6	TRBV5-4	once	TGTGCCAGCAGGGCCGGGACAGGGGCACCTTATAATTCACCCCTCCACTTT	CASRAGTGAPYNSPLHF
TRBD2	TRBJ2-5	TRBV6-5	.	TGTGCCAGCAGTCCAATACTAGCGGTCCAAGAGACCCAGTACTTC	CASSPILAVQETQYF
.	TRBJ2-3	TRBV20-1	.	TGCAGTGCTAGCTTAGCAGATACGCAGTATTTT	CSASLADTQYF
TRBD1	TRBJ1-4	TRBV28	once	TGTGCCAGCAAAGGGGTACAGGGGGCAGGAGAAAAACTGTTTTTT	CASKGVQGAGEKLFF
.	TRBJ1-1	TRBV21-1	.	TGTGCCAGCAGTGGGAGGGGGTCTGAAGCTTTCTTT	CASSGRGSEAFF
.	TRBJ2-5	TRBV10-1	.	TGCGCCAGGGCGGGACGACGCCGCGAGGAGACCCAGTACTTC	CARAGRRREETQYF
TRBD2	TRBJ2-1	TRBV19	.	TGTGCCAGTAGTCCGGGACTAGCGGGAGGGACCCAGTTCTTC	CASSPGLAGGTQFF
TRBD2	TRBJ2-2	TRBV7-7	.	TGTGCCAGCAGCTTAGAGGCTACGGGGGGCACCGGGGAGCTGTTTTTT	CASSLEATGGTGELFF
.	TRBJ1-2	TRBV18	once	TGTGCCAGCTCACCAATGCCGTCTAACTATGGCTACACCTTC	CASSPMPSNYGYTF
.	TRBJ2-7	TRBV18	.	TGTGCCAGCTCAGACCAGGGGTACGAGCAGTACTTC	CASSDQGYEQYF
.	TRBJ1-3	TRBV6-1	.	TGTGCCAGCAGTGAACCCGGATTAATCGGGACCATTACCGGAAACACCATATATTTT	CASSEPGLIGTITGNTIYF
.	TRBJ2-6	TRBV18	.	TGTGCCAGCTCCCTCCAAGGAGCGGGGGCCAACGTCCTGACTTTC	CASSLQGAGANVLTF
.	TRBJ1-6	TRBV19	.	TGTGCCAGTAGTATGGGACGGTTAATGAGCTCCTATAATTCACCCCTCCACTTT	CASSMGRLMSSYNSPLHF
TRBD1	TRBJ1-1	TRBV30	.	TGTGCCTGGAGCCCTCCCGACAGGGCGAACACTGAAGCTTTCTTT	CAWSPPDRANTEAFF
.	TRBJ1-1	TRBV6-1	.	TGTGCCAGCAGTGAAGCCAGGGATTGGTCTGAAGCTTTCTTT	CASSEARDWSEAFF
.	TRBJ2-5	TRBV7-7	.	TGTGCTAGCAGCTTAGCGATTGGGGAGACCCAGTACTTC	CASSLAIGETQYF
.	TRBJ2-2	TRBV7-2	once	TGTGCCAGCAGTCATCCCGCTCTTTCCTTCGGGGAGCTGTTTTTT	CASSHPALSFGELFF
.	TRBJ2-1	TRBV28	few	TGTGCCAGCAGTTACCGGCAGGGCGCCGAGCAGTTCTTC	CASSYRQGAEQFF
.	TRBJ1-2	TRBV10-3	.	TGTGCCATCAGTGCCCAGGCCAACGGGGATGGCTACACCTTC	CAISAQANGDGYTF
.	TRBJ2-6	TRBV5-1	.	TGCGCCAGCAGCCTCGGTCCAGCTGGGGCCAACGTCCTGACTTTC	CASSLGPAGANVLTF
TRBD2	TRBJ2-3	TRBV30	once	TGTGCCTCTAGCGGGAGCACAGATACGCAGTATTTT	CASSGSTDTQYF
TRBD1	TRBJ1-5	TRBV6-1	.	TGTGCCAGCAGTGGACAGGGGGAGGATCAGCCCCAGCATTTT	CASSGQGEDQPQHF